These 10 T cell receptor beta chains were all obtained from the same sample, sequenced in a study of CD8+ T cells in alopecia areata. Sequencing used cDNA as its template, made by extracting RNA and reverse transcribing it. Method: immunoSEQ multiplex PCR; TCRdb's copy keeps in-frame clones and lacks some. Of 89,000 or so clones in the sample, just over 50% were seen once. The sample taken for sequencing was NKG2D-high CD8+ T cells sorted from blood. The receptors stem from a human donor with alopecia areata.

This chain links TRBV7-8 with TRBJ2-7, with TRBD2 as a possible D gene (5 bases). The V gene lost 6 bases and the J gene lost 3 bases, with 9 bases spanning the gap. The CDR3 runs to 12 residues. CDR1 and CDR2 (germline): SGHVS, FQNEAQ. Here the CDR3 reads CASRGDFYEQYF. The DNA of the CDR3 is TGTGCCAGCAGGGGAGACTTCTACGAGCAGTACTTC.

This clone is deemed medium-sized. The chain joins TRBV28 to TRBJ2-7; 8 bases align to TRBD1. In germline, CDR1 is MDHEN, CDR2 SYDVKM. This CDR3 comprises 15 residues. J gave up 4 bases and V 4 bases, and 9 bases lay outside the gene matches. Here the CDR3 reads CASSSPRTGRYEQYF. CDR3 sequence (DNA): TGTGCCAGCAGTTCCCCTCGGACAGGGCGATACGAGCAGTACTTC.

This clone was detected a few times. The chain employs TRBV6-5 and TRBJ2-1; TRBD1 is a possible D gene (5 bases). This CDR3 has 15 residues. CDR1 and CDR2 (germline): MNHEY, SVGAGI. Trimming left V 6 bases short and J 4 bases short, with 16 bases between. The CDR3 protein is CASSPRPTGYNEQFF. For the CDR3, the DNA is TGTGCCAGCAGCCCTCGGCCCACAGGTTACAATGAGCAGTTCTTC.

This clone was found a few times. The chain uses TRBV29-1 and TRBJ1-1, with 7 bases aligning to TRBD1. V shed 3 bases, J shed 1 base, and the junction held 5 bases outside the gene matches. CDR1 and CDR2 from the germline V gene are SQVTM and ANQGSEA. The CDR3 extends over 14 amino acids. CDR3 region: CSVEAGGRNTEAFF. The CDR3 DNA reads TGCAGCGTTGAGGCAGGGGGTAGGAACACTGAAGCTTTCTTT.

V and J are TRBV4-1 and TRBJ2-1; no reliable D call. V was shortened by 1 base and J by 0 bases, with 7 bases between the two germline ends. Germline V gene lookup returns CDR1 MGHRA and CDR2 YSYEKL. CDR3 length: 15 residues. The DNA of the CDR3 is TGCGCCAGCAGCCAAGCCGAAAGCTCCTACAATGAGCAGTTCTTC. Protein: CASSQAESSYNEQFF.

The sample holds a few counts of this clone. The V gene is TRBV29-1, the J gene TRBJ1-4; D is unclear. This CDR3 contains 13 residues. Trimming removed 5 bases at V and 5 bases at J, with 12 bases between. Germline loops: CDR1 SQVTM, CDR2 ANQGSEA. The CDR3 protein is CSVLGTDNEKLFF. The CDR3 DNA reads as TGCAGCGTTTTGGGAACAGACAATGAAAAACTGTTTTTT.

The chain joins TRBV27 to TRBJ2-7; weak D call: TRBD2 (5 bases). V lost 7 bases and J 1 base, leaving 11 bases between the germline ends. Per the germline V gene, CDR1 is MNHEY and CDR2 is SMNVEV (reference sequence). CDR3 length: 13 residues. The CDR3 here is CASTPRESYEQYF. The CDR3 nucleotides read TGTGCCAGCACTCCCCGGGAATCCTACGAGCAGTACTTC.

The CDR3 is CASSRGQSYEQYF. The CDR3 coding sequence is TGTGCCAGCAGTCGCGGACAGTCCTACGAGCAGTACTTC. This chain connects TRBV6-5 to TRBJ2-7; tentative D call: TRBD1 (6 bases). The V and J ends lost 5 bases and 1 base respectively, with 9 bases between them. CDR1 is MNHEY and CDR2 is SVGAGI in the germline V gene. The length of the CDR3 is 13 residues.

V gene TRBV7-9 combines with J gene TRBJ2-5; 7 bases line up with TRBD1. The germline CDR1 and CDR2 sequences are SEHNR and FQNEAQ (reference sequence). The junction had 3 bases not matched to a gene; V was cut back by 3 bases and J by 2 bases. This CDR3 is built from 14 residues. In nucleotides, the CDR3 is TGTGCCAGCAGCTTTCCGGGACAGCAAGAGACCCAGTACTTC. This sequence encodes CASSFPGQQETQYF.

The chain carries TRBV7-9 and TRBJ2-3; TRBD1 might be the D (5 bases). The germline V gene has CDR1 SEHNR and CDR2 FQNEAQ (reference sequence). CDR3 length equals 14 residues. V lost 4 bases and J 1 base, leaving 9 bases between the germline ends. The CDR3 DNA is TGTGCCAGCAGCTGGAGACAGCGCACAGATACGCAGTATTTT. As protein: CASSWRQRTDTQYF.